This T cell receptor (beta chain) was sequenced during a study of tumor and adjacent non-tumor tissue in lung cancer (dated by TCRdb to between 2018 and 2020). About the full investigation: By cancer type, the cohort comprised approximately 12 adenocarcinoma patients, 2 squamous cell carcinoma patients and 1 small cell lung cancer patient. The study compared bulk TCRbeta repertoires from lung tumor tissue and matched distant non-tumor lung tissue of roughly 14 lung cancer patients. A total of some 130,000,000 productive TCRbeta reads were generated by sequencing, corresponding to an average of roughly 4 million reads per sample. The 15 enrolled patients, of whom approximately 10 were men and 5 were women, were aged roughly 30 to 80 years and were diagnosed with TNM stage I to III disease. For each patient, one tumor sample and one normal lung sample were taken, giving around 30 paired specimens that underwent TCRbeta CDR3 sequencing.

Trimming at the junction amounts to 9 bases on V and 4 bases on J, and the germline ends lie 15 bases apart. CDR1 ENHRY and CDR2 SYGVKD are derived from the germline V gene. The CDR3 numbers 13 residues from cysteine through phenylalanine. Just CDR3 DNA is preserved here, 39 bases in frame from base 1. RNA was isolated from bulk, unsorted tissue, and RNA quality was assessed with a NanoDrop ND-1000 and an Agilent 2100. Normal lung samples were distant non-tumor tissue taken more than 3 cm from the tumor edge. Donors were newly diagnosed lung cancer patients admitted for thoracic surgery in China between August and November 2014, without prior chemotherapy. Patients with previous radiotherapy or chemotherapy, or with another concurrent cancer, were excluded from the study. Pieces of surgical tissue measuring about 1-2.1 cm3 were kept in RNAlater solution and held at -80 degrees C until needed. Library preparation employed multiplex PCR. The instrument was an Illumina HiSeq 2500. TCRbeta libraries were constructed through three rounds of nested PCR with primers (Table S4) according to protocols adapted from ARM-PCR. Before sequencing, PCR products in the 200-500 bp range were cut out of the gel and cleaned up using the QIAquick gel extraction kit. As for the authors' bioinformatics: Trimmomatic was used to clean the reads, FLASH was used to merge the reads into complete CDR3 sequences, and MiTCR was used to assign the reads to V(D)J germline segments. VDJtools was used to compute clonal diversity as the inverse Simpson's index. In-frame sequences without a premature stop codon were defined as productive reads. The public reads were reprocessed in TCRdb via fastp at Q25 and MiXCR, keeping in-frame beta chains. Merged by CDR3 protein, the rows form single entries marked with the most common genes and DNA. The authors' filters were not applied to this entry. In this sample the table shows almost 75,000 distinct CDR3 sequences, around 70% of which occur a single time. The ten largest clones represent approximately 30% of the sample.

With respect to this clonotype: The antigen it binds to is not known. There are no base qualities to consult, and no much larger clone falls within one base.

The study at large found these results: TCR diversity (inverse Simpson) was significantly higher in tumor than in normal lung tissue (roughly 430 vs 170, P = 0.0075, Mann-Whitney U test). Because peripheral blood was not sequenced, blood TCRbeta repertoires in the lung cancer patients of the study were not examined. Only 15 or so patients were included in the cohort, and the need for larger samples and more detailed clinical data was noted by the authors. Younger patients had significantly higher TCR diversity, and higher tumor TCR diversity was associated with shorter overall and disease-free survival. The top 100 clones accounted for a significantly larger cumulative portion of the repertoire in normal lung than in tumor tissue. The methods do not name the sequencing platform or mention unique molecular identifiers.

The sample taken for sequencing was distant non-tumor lung tissue. The rearrangement joined TRBV10-3 to TRBJ1-1; possibly the D gene is TRBD1, per 5 matching bases. The sequence was obtained from a woman aged 45 to 65 with non-small cell lung cancer. The CDR3 is CAITENQGTEAFF. At the DNA level, the sequence is TGTGCCATAACTGAGAACCAGGGCACTGAAGCTTTCTTT.